Listed below are T cell receptor beta chains from one sample, sequenced in a study of T cell responses to AZD1222 COVID-19 vaccine. Measured with immunoSEQ multiplex PCR; TCRdb has only the in-frame clones, and not every one. The table shows around 150,000 clones, with more than 90% occurring only once. The specimen was peripheral blood, collected on day 0 of AZD1222 vaccination. The receptor source for this set is an adult in good health. The CDR3 runs from the conserved cysteine through the conserved F or W. The D gene is left open where the match is weak. Some rows mark clone size as missing; the rest say once, few, many or name a class of expanded clone.

cdr3_nt,cdr3_aa,j_call,clone_size,d_call,v_call
TGTGCCAGCAGCTTGGGGCAGCAAGGGACCGGGGAGCTGTTTTTT,CASSLGQQGTGELFF,TRBJ2-2,NA,NA,TRBV5-4
TGTGCCACCCAGACTAGCGGGGTTATCGATGAGCAGTTCTTC,CATQTSGVIDEQFF,TRBJ2-1,NA,TRBD2,TRBV19
TGCGCCAGCAGCTTACAGGGCCAGGTAGCTCCTACCACGATGTTC,CASSLQGQVAPTTMF,TRBJ2-7,NA,NA,TRBV5-1
TGTGCCAGCAGTTTGACAGGGCCCGGGATTATTGGCTACACCTTC,CASSLTGPGIIGYTF,TRBJ1-2,NA,TRBD1,TRBV28
TGTGCCAGCAGCTTGGGAACAACGGGAGAAGGAGAGACCCAGTACTTC,CASSLGTTGEGETQYF,TRBJ2-5,NA,NA,TRBV5-6
TGTGCCATACCAGCAGGGGCCGGAGACAATTCACCCCTCCACTTT,CAIPAGAGDNSPLHF,TRBJ1-6,NA,NA,TRBV28
TGTGCCAGCAGTCCTCTCAGGGAAGGTCCCTACGAGCAGTACTTC,CASSPLREGPYEQYF,TRBJ2-7,NA,NA,TRBV28
TGTGCCAGCAGCCCCGGGACAGTGAATGAAAAACTGTTTTTT,CASSPGTVNEKLFF,TRBJ1-4,NA,TRBD1,TRBV11-2
TGCGCCAGCAGCCCCCTAACTAGCAACAATGAGCAGTTCTTC,CASSPLTSNNEQFF,TRBJ2-1,NA,NA,TRBV4-1
TGTGCCAGCAGCTTAGGGCCAGGGGGCGAGCAGTACTTC,CASSLGPGGEQYF,TRBJ2-7,NA,TRBD1,TRBV11-3
TGTGCCACCAGCAGGAGGGATTTCACAGATACGCAGTATTTT,CATSRRDFTDTQYF,TRBJ2-3,NA,NA,TRBV15
TGCGCCAGCAGCCAAGTCACTGGACAGTATAATTCACCCCTCCACTTT,CASSQVTGQYNSPLHF,TRBJ1-6,NA,NA,TRBV4-1
TGTGCCAGCAGTTTTAGGGATGAGCAGTTCTTC,CASSFRDEQFF,TRBJ2-1,NA,NA,TRBV28
TGCGCCAGCAGCTTGGCCCTAGCGGGAGGCGAGCAGTACTTC,CASSLALAGGEQYF,TRBJ2-7,NA,TRBD2,TRBV5-1
TGCGCCAGCAGCTTAACAGGCAACTACGAGCAGTACTTC,CASSLTGNYEQYF,TRBJ2-7,NA,NA,TRBV5-1
TGTGCCAGTAGTGCACATCCGGGACAGGGGTTCGTCTATGGCTACACCTTC,CASSAHPGQGFVYGYTF,TRBJ1-2,NA,TRBD1,TRBV19
TGTGCCAGTAGTGTCACAGGGTCTAACTATGGCTACACCTTC,CASSVTGSNYGYTF,TRBJ1-2,NA,NA,TRBV19
TGTGCCAGCAGCCAGAGGGGGGCCAATGAGCAGTTCTTC,CASSQRGANEQFF,TRBJ2-1,NA,NA,TRBV3-1/TRBV3-2
TGTGCCAGCAGCCTAGGGGGTCGGGCAGGTCGGGGCGAGCAGTACTTC,CASSLGGRAGRGEQYF,TRBJ2-7,NA,NA,TRBV7-2
TGCGCCAGCAGCTTTGAGTCCGACATAATGTCGGGGGCATTCGAAAAACTGTTTTTT,CASSFESDIMSGAFEKLFF,TRBJ1-4,NA,NA,TRBV5-1
TGTGCCAGCAGACCGACAGACTCGGACGAGCAGTACTTC,CASRPTDSDEQYF,TRBJ2-7,few,NA,TRBV14
TGTGCCAGCAGCTTAATGGCGACAGGGAGCAATCAGCCCCAGCATTTT,CASSLMATGSNQPQHF,TRBJ1-5,NA,TRBD1,TRBV7-2
TGTGCCAGCAGTTCGGGACTAGCGGATGAGCAGTTCTTC,CASSSGLADEQFF,TRBJ2-1,NA,TRBD2,TRBV11-3
TGCGCCAGCAGTTGGGCCTCCGGACTGAGGGGCTACACCTTC,CASSWASGLRGYTF,TRBJ1-2,NA,NA,TRBV5-1
TGTGCCACCAGCAGACGGGACCGATACGACAATGAGCAGTTCTTC,CATSRRDRYDNEQFF,TRBJ2-1,NA,NA,TRBV15
TGTGCCAGCAGTCTCACAGGGTTCTACGAGCAGTACTTC,CASSLTGFYEQYF,TRBJ2-7,NA,NA,TRBV28
TGTGCCACCAGCAGAGATCTGGGACAGGGCCATGAGCAGTTCTTC,CATSRDLGQGHEQFF,TRBJ2-1,NA,TRBD1,TRBV15
TGTGCCAGCAGAATTCGAAGAGGGGGCGCGAGGGCAGCTAATGAAAAACTGTTTTTT,CASRIRRGGARAANEKLFF,TRBJ1-4,once,TRBD1,TRBV7-9